The entry below gives a single T cell receptor (beta chain) sequence along with its context. The entry originates in a study of blood T cell repertoires in COVID-19. Study context: Samples representing acute and convalescent COVID-19 were sourced from the United States, Italy and Spain.

Assay: immunoSEQ multiplex PCR; the TCRdb copy retains only in-frame clones and omits some. Altogether about 170,000 clones are present, around 85% being singletons, with the ten largest covering around 1.2%. Germline V gives CDR1 MNHEY, CDR2 SMNVEV (reference sequence). The CDR3 extends over 15 amino acids. Between the trimmed V and J ends, which lost 2 bases and 1 base, there was a span of 12 bases. The chain couples TRBV27 to TRBJ2-7, with a tentative D call TRBD2 (7 bases). The sample comprised peripheral blood. The TCR sequence derives from a man aged 60-69 years who had recovered from COVID-19. As DNA, the CDR3 is TGTGCCAGCAGTTTAAGGGGGGGCCCTTCCTACGAGCAGTACTTC. It encodes CASSLRGGPSYEQYF.